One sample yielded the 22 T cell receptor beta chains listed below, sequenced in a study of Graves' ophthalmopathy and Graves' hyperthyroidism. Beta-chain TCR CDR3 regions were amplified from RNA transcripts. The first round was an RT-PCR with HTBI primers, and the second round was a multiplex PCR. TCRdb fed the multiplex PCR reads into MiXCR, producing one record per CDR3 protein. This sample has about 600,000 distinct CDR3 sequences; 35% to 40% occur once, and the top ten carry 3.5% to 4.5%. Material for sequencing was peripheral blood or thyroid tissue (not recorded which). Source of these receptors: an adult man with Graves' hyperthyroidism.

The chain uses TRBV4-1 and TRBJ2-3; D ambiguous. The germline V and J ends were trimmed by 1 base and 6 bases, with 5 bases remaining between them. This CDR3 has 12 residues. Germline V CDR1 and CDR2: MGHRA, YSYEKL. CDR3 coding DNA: TGCGCCAGCAGCCAAGGATTTGATACGCAGTATTTT. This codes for CASSQGFDTQYF.

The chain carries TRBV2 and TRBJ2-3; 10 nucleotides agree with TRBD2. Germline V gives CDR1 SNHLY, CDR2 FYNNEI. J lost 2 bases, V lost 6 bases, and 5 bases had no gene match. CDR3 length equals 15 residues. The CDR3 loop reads CASSLLAGLTDTQYF. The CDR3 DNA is TGTGCCAGCAGCCTACTAGCGGGGCTCACAGATACGCAGTATTTT.

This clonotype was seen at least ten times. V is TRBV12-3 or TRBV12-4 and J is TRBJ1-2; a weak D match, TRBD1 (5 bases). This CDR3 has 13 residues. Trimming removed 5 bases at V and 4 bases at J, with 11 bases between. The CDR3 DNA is TGTGCCAGCAGTCTTGGGGGAGTCTATGGCTACACCTTC. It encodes CASSLGGVYGYTF.

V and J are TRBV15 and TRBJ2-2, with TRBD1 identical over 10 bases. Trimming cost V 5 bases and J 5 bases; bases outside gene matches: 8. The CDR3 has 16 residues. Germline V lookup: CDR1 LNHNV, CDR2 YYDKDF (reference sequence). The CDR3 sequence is CATSEGQGRNTGELFF. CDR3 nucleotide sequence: TGTGCCACCAGCGAGGGACAGGGGAGAAATACCGGGGAGCTGTTTTTT.

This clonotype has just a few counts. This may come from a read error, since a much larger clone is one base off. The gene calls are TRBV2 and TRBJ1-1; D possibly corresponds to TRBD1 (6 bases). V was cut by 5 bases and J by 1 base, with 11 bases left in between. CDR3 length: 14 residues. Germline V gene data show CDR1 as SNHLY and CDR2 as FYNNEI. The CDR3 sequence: CASSWDTSNTEAFF. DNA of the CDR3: TGTGCCAGCAGTTGGGACACGTCGAACACTGAAGCTTTCTTT.

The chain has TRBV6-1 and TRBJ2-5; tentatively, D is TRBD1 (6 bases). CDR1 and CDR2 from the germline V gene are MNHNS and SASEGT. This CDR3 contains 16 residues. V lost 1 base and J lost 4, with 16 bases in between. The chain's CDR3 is CASSEVGHYRGETQYF. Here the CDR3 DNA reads TGTGCCAGCAGTGAAGTGGGACACTACAGAGGAGAGACCCAGTACTTC.

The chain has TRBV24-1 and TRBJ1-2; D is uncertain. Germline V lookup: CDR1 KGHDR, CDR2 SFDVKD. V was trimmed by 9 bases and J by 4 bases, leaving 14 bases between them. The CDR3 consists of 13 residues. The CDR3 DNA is TGTGCCACCGGAGATTCGTACAGCTATGGCTACACCTTC. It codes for CATGDSYSYGYTF.

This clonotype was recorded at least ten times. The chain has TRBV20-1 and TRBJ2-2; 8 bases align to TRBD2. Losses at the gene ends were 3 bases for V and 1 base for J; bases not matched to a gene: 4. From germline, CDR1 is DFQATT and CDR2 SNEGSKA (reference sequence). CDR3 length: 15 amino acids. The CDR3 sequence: CSASPAGGNTGELFF. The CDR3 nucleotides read TGCAGTGCTAGTCCGGCGGGGGGGAACACCGGGGAGCTGTTTTTT.

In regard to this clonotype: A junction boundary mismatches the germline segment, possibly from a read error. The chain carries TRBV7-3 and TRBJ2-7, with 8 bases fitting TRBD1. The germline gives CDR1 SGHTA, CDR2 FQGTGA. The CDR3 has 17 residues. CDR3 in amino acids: CASSSTPRTGTGYEQYF. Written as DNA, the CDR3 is TGTGCTAGCAGCTCTACCCCACGGACAGGGACCGGGTACGAGCAGTACTTC.

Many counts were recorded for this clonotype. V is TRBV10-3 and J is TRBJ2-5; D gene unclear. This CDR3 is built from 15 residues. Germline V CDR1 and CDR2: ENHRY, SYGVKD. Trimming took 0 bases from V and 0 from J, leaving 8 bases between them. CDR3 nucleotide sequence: TGTGCCATCAGTGAGTCTTTGCGGAACCAAGAGACCCAGTACTTC. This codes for CAISESLRNQETQYF.

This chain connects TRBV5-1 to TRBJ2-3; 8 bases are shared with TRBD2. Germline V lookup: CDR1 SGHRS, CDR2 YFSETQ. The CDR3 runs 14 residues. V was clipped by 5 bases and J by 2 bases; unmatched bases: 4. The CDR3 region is CASRLAEHTDTQYF. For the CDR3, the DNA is TGCGCCAGCAGACTAGCGGAACACACAGATACGCAGTATTTT.

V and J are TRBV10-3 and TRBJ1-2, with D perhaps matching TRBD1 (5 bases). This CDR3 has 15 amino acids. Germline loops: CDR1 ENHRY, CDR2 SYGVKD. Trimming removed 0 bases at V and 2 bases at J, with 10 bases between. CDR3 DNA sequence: TGTGCCATCAGTGAGTCGTGGGGGTTAAACTATGGCTACACCTTC. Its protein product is CAISESWGLNYGYTF.

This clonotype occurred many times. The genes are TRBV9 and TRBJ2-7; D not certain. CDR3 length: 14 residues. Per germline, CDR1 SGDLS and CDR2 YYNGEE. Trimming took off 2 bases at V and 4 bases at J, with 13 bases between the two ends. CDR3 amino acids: CASSVSGSAYEQYF. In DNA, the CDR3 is TGTGCCAGCAGCGTTTCTGGCAGTGCGTACGAGCAGTACTTC. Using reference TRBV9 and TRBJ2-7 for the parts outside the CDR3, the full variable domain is DSGVTQTPKHLITATGQRVTLRCSPRSGDLSVYWYQQSLDQGLQFLIQYYNGEERAKGNILERFSAQQFPDLHSELNLSSLELGDSALYFCASSVSGSAYEQYFGPGTRLTVT.

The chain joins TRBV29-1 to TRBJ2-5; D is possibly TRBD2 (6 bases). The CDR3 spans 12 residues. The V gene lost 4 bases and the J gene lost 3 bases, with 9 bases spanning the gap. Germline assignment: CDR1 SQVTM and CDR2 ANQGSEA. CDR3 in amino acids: CSVAGEEETQYF. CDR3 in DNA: TGCAGCGTTGCGGGGGAGGAAGAGACCCAGTACTTC.

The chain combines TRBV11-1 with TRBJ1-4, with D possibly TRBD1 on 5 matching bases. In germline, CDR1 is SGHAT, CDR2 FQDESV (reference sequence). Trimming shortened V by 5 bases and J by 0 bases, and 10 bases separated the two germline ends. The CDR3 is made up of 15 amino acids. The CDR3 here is CASSRRGSTNEKLFF. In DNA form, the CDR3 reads TGTGCCAGCAGCAGGCGGGGGTCAACTAATGAAAAACTGTTTTTT.

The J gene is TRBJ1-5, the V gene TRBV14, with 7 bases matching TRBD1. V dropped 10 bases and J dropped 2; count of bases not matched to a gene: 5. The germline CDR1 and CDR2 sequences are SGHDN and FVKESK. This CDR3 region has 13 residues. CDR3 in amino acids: CAIRGTRNQPQHF. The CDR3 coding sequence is TGTGCCATCAGGGGGACACGCAATCAGCCCCAGCATTTT.

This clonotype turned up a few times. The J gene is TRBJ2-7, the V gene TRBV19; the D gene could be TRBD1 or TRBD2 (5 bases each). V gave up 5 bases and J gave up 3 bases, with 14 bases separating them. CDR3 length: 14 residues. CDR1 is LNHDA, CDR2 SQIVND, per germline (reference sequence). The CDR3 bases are TGTGCCAGTAGTCCCTGGGACCTACACTACGAGCAGTACTTC. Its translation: CASSPWDLHYEQYF. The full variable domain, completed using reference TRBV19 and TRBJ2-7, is DGGITQSPKYLFRKEGQNVTLSCEQNLNHDAMYWYRQDPGQGLRLIYYSQIVNDFQKGDIAEGYSVSREKKESFPLTVTSAQKNPTAFYLCASSPWDLHYEQYFGPGTRLTVT.

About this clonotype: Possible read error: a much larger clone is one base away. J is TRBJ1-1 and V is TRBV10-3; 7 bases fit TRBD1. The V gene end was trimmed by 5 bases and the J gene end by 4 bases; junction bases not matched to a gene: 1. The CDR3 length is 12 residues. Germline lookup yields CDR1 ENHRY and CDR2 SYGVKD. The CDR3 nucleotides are TGTGCCATCAGTACAGGGGCCACTGAAGCTTTCTTT. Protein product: CAISTGATEAFF.

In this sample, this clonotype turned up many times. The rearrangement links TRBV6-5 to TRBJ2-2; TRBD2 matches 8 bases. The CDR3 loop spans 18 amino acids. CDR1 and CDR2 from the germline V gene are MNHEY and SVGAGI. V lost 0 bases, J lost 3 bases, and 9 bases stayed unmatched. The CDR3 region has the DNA TGTGCCAGCAGTTACTCTAGCGGGGCGGTACAGGACACCGGGGAGCTGTTTTTT. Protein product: CASSYSSGAVQDTGELFF.

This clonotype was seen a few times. The CDR3 loop reads CSARDFGSGAYNSPLHF. In DNA, the CDR3 is TGCAGTGCTAGAGATTTCGGGTCAGGCGCCTATAATTCACCCCTCCACTTT. The rearrangement joins TRBV20-1 to TRBJ1-6; D gene ambiguous. Germline CDR1 and CDR2: DFQATT and SNEGSKA (reference sequence). V lost 0 bases and J lost 2, with 14 bases in between. This CDR3 has 17 residues.

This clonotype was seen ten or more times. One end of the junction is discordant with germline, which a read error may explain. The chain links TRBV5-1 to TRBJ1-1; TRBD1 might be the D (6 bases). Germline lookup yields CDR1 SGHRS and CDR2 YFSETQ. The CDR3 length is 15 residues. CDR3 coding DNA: TGTGCCAGCAGCTTAGCTCCAGGGGTTAACACTGAAGCTTTCTTT. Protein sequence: CASSLAPGVNTEAFF.

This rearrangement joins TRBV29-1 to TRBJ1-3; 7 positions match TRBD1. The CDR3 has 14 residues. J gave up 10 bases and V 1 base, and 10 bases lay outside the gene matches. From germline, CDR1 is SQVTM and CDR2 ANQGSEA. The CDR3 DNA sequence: TGCAGCGTTGAAGGACAGGGAGTCGGGGAGACCATATATTTT. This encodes CSVEGQGVGETIYF.